The 19 T cell receptor beta chains in this list originate from one sample, sequenced in a study of identical twins. TCRdb independently ran MiXCR on the 5' RACE reads; one entry per CDR3 protein. Among 1.5 million to 2 million distinct CDR3 sequences listed, roughly 35% were seen once. The sequencing input was cord blood. The receptors were gathered from a newborn girl in good health.

This clonotype was seen only a few times. The chain has TRBV6-2 or TRBV6-3 and TRBJ2-4; D call uncertain. This CDR3 spans 14 amino acids. Trimming removed 5 bases at V and 0 bases at J, with 8 bases between. CDR1 and CDR2 (germline): MNHEY, SVGEGT. The CDR3 nucleotides read TGTGCCAGCAGTGGTCCTGAAGCCAAAAACATTCAGTACTTC. Protein: CASSGPEAKNIQYF.

The V call is TRBV7-2, the J call TRBJ2-1; 12 bases fit TRBD2. The ends lost 2 bases at V and 1 base at J; junction bases unmatched: 12. Germline assignment: CDR1 SGHTA and CDR2 FQGNSA. The CDR3 has 20 amino acids. The CDR3 DNA reads TGTGCCAGCAGCTTAAAACTAGCGGGAGGTCGGTTTTGGTCCTACAATGAGCAGTTCTTC. Residues: CASSLKLAGGRFWSYNEQFF.

The CDR3 is CSARSPTTDTQYF. CDR3 DNA: TGCAGTGCTAGGTCCCCGACTACAGATACGCAGTATTTT. The chain carries TRBV20-1 and TRBJ2-3, with D unresolved. Germline-derived CDR1 and CDR2 are DFQATT and SNEGSKA (reference sequence). Trimming left V 3 bases short and J 3 bases short, with 10 bases between. This CDR3 has 13 amino acids.

This clonotype was picked up one time. A read error is possible here, since a much larger clone lies one base away. V usage is TRBV12-3 or TRBV12-4 and J usage is TRBJ1-1; D is unresolved. There are 14 residues in the CDR3. Trimming cost V 2 bases and J 1 base, with 8 bases left between them. The CDR3 here is CASSLSEGNTEAFF. The CDR3 DNA is TGTGCCAGCAGTTTATCAGAGGGGAACACTGAAGCTTTCTTT.

This clonotype was observed at least ten times. V is TRBV29-1 and J is TRBJ2-7; D is undetermined. The CDR3 runs 11 residues. CDR1 SQVTM and CDR2 ANQGSEA come from the germline V gene. Trimming removed 0 bases at V and 4 bases at J, with 4 bases between. The CDR3 is CSVEEDYEQYF. In DNA, the CDR3 is TGCAGCGTTGAAGAGGATTACGAGCAGTACTTC.

This clonotype was seen a handful of times. This chain joins TRBV4-1 and TRBJ2-3; D is perhaps TRBD2 (6 bases). The CDR3 length is 17 residues. V dropped 1 base and J dropped 3 bases, with 17 bases sitting between them. Germline V gene data show CDR1 as MGHRA and CDR2 as YSYEKL. CDR3 coding DNA: TGCGCCAGCAGCCAAGCCCTCGTAGCGGACGGGACAGATACGCAGTATTTT. Its protein is CASSQALVADGTDTQYF.

This chain connects TRBV6-5 to TRBJ2-5; 11 bases agree with TRBD1. The closer fit of TRBJ2-7 to the DNA end suggests the J call may be wrong. The CDR3 runs to 16 residues. Germline V gives CDR1 MNHEY, CDR2 SVGAGI. For the CDR3, the DNA is TGTGCCAGCAGTTACTCGACCGGGACAGGGGGCTACGAGCAGTACTTC. Protein sequence: CASSYSTGTGGYEQYF.

This clonotype was seen just once. This rearrangement joins TRBV12-3 or TRBV12-4 to TRBJ1-5; D unresolved. CDR3 length: 14 amino acids. Trimming took off 6 bases at V and 4 bases at J, with 13 bases between the two ends. CDR3 residues: CASSLAVVNQPQHF. The CDR3, as DNA: TGTGCCAGCAGCTTGGCGGTCGTTAATCAGCCCCAGCATTTT.

The chain joins TRBV7-9 to TRBJ1-1, with D perhaps matching TRBD1 (6 bases). CDR3 size: 13 residues. Germline loops: CDR1 SEHNR, CDR2 FQNEAQ (reference sequence). Deletions cut 5 bases from V and 5 bases from J, with 12 bases between. Here the CDR3 DNA reads TGTGCCAGCAGCATCCAAGGGGGTACTGAAGCTTTCTTT. Residues: CASSIQGGTEAFF.

V usage is TRBV27 and J usage is TRBJ2-4; 11 nucleotides agree with TRBD2. The length of the CDR3 is 18 residues. Germline CDR1 MNHEY, CDR2 SMNVEV (reference sequence). V gave up 0 bases and J gave up 1 base; unmatched junction bases: 5. The CDR3 loop is CASSLSPRTSGAKNIQYF. The CDR3 DNA reads TGTGCCAGCAGTTTATCTCCCCGGACTAGCGGGGCCAAAAACATTCAGTACTTC.

The gene calls are TRBV2 and TRBJ2-7; TRBD2 matches at 7 bases. V dropped 1 base and J dropped 0; count of bases not matched to a gene: 3. CDR1 and CDR2 from the germline V gene are SNHLY and FYNNEI. The CDR3 spans 15 residues. The CDR3 reads CASSEVSGGSYEQYF. The CDR3 coding sequence is TGTGCCAGCAGTGAAGTATCGGGGGGCTCCTACGAGCAGTACTTC.

This sequence joins TRBV4-1 and TRBJ2-1; D may be TRBD2 (6 bases). TRBJ2-7 explains the end of the DNA better; the J call may be wrong. Germline V CDR1 and CDR2: MGHRA, YSYEKL. The CDR3 consists of 17 residues. CDR3 sequence: CASSRFDGTGTSNEQYF. CDR3 bases: TGCGCCAGCAGCCGCTTCGACGGGACTGGGACCTCCAATGAGCAGTACTTC.

This chain links TRBV19 with TRBJ2-1; 9 bases fit TRBD1. CDR1 is LNHDA and CDR2 is SQIVND in the germline V gene (reference sequence). Trimming took 7 bases from V and 10 from J; bases not matched to a gene: 17. The CDR3 is made up of 16 amino acids. The CDR3 region has the DNA TGTGCCAGTACCACCCTTCCGGGACAGGGAGTATCGGAGCAGTTCTTC. Its translation: CASTTLPGQGVSEQFF.

The chain combines TRBV28 with TRBJ2-7; possibly TRBD2 for D (5 bases). The J call may not be correct, given that the DNA end is closer to TRBJ2-5. Germline assignment: CDR1 MDHEN and CDR2 SYDVKM. The CDR3 is 15 residues long. CDR3 region: CASSSTIRRPETQYF. The DNA for the CDR3 is TGTGCCAGCAGTTCGACTATTCGAAGGCCGGAGACCCAGTACTTC.

The chain uses TRBV5-6 and TRBJ2-5; D may be TRBD1 (6 bases). V shed 2 bases and J shed 4 bases, with 15 bases lying between them. The germline V gene has CDR1 SGHDT and CDR2 YYEEEE. The CDR3 is made up of 15 amino acids. The chain's CDR3 is CASSFRDTQGETQYF. The CDR3 nucleotides read TGTGCCAGCAGCTTCCGGGACACTCAGGGAGAGACCCAGTACTTC.

The sample holds many counts of this clonotype. V usage is TRBV12-3 or TRBV12-4 and J usage is TRBJ1-2; D possibly corresponds to TRBD1 (5 bases). CDR3 length: 14 residues. Trimming stripped 2 bases from V and 4 bases from J, with 11 bases between. The CDR3 region is CASSLSWGGYGYTF. CDR3 DNA: TGTGCCAGCAGTTTATCTTGGGGCGGCTATGGCTACACCTTC.

V usage is TRBV25-1 and J usage is TRBJ1-1; D is undetermined. The germline V gene has CDR1 MGHDK and CDR2 SYGVNS. The CDR3 has 17 residues. V lost 4 bases and J 4 bases, leaving 22 bases between the germline ends. Here the CDR3 reads CASSGPDVEGLTTEAFF. As DNA, the CDR3 is TGTGCCAGCAGTGGCCCCGATGTTGAGGGTCTGACCACTGAAGCTTTCTTT. The full variable domain, rest sourced from reference TRBV25-1 and TRBJ1-1, is EADIYQTPRYLVIGTGKKITLECSQTMGHDKMYWYQQDPGMELHLIHYSYGVNSTEKGDLSSESTVSRIRTEHFPLTLESARPSHTSQYLCASSGPDVEGLTTEAFFGQGTRLTVV.

The gene calls are TRBV27 and TRBJ2-3; 9 bases fit TRBD1. CDR1 is MNHEY and CDR2 is SMNVEV in the germline V gene (reference sequence). The CDR3 runs 16 residues. V shed 2 bases, J shed 3 bases, and the junction held 6 bases outside the gene matches. The DNA of the CDR3 is TGTGCCAGCAGTTTAGGTACAGGGGGCTTGACAGATACGCAGTATTTT. Protein: CASSLGTGGLTDTQYF.

The chain employs TRBV5-1 and TRBJ2-1, with 8 bases lining up with TRBD2. The length of the CDR3 is 16 residues. Germline CDR1 SGHRS, CDR2 YFSETQ. Trimming cost V 0 bases and J 4 bases; bases outside gene matches: 6. As DNA, the CDR3 is TGCGCCAGCAGCTTGGCCGGGACTAGACATTACAATGAGCAGTTCTTC. It yields the protein CASSLAGTRHYNEQFF.